Shown below are 6 T cell receptor beta chains from a single sample sequenced in a study of Tregs in tolerant kidney transplant recipients. Profiled with immunoSEQ multiplex PCR; TCRdb holds only in-frame clones, not every one. The table has under 95,000 clones, about 91% seen once; the top ten hold approximately 0.35%. The sample in question was Tregs from blood, obtained before the transplant. The receptors were sampled from a human donor who received a combined kidney and bone marrow transplant.

The rearrangement uses TRBV7-2 and TRBJ1-2; TRBD1 matches at 7 bases. Germline trimming cut 2 bases from V and 7 bases from J; bases unmatched to any gene: 4. The CDR3 consists of 13 residues. Germline CDR1 and CDR2: SGHTA and FQGNSA. CDR3 residues: CASSLQGVRGYTF. CDR3 in DNA: TGTGCCAGCAGCTTACAGGGGGTCCGTGGCTACACCTTC.

The chain links TRBV6-1 to TRBJ2-5; 7 bases line up with TRBD2. Germline CDR1 is MNHNS and CDR2 is SASEGT. The CDR3 extends over 13 amino acids. Trimming at V came to 8 bases and at J to 5 bases, leaving 8 bases not matched to a gene. The chain's CDR3 is CASHLGGSETQYF. In DNA, the CDR3 is TGTGCCAGCCACCTGGGCGGGAGTGAGACCCAGTACTTC.

About this clone: At one boundary the junction diverges from the germline segment, which might be a read error. This rearrangement joins TRBV10-3 to TRBJ2-2; either TRBD1 or TRBD2 may fit D (6 bases each). This CDR3 is built from 15 residues. Germline CDR1 and CDR2: ENHRY and SYGVKD. CDR3 in amino acids: CASSGGGRGTGELFF. The CDR3 nucleotides are TGTGCCAGCAGTGGAGGGGGACGTGGCACCGGGGAGCTGTTTTTT.

J is TRBJ2-6 and V is TRBV6-6; D gene ambiguous. From germline, CDR1 is MNHNY and CDR2 SVGAGI (reference sequence). The CDR3 contains 16 residues. V dropped 2 bases and J dropped 2 bases, with 10 bases sitting between them. CDR3 DNA sequence: TGTGCCAGCAGTTACCAATCCGGGCCTGGGGCCAACGTCCTGACTTTC. Translation gives CASSYQSGPGANVLTF.

The chain carries TRBV7-9 and TRBJ2-7; no clear D. V lost 1 base, J lost 0 bases, and 4 bases lay in between. Looked up from germline, CDR1 is SEHNR and CDR2 is FQNEAQ (reference sequence). The CDR3 length is 13 residues. The CDR3 protein is CASSLENSYEQYF. CDR3 in DNA: TGTGCCAGCAGCTTAGAGAACTCCTACGAGCAGTACTTC.

The rearrangement links TRBV5-4 to TRBJ2-7; 7 bases fit TRBD2. Germline CDR1 reads SGHNT; CDR2 reads YYREEE (reference sequence). CDR3 size: 14 residues. The ends lost 4 bases at V and 3 bases at J; junction bases unmatched: 7. CDR3 nucleotide sequence: TGTGCCAGCAGCCCGAGCGGGGATTTCTACGAGCAGTACTTC. It is translated as CASSPSGDFYEQYF.